These 10 T cell receptor beta chains were sequenced from one sample in a study of T cell repertoires in cytomegalovirus infection. These receptors' antigens are unknown. TCRdb recomputed calls from the reads with MiXCR, one row per CDR3 protein. The sample holds under 150,000 distinct CDR3 sequences; 30% to 35% are singletons and the top ten take 35% to 50%. This material consisted of CD8+ T cells from cultured PBMCs, taken from culture after CMV antigen stimulation. Receptors originate from a human donor in good health (CMV status not recorded). Some clones in this sample may be carry-over from other donors' samples.

The rearrangement uses TRBV5-6 and TRBJ2-7, with D uncertain. From germline, CDR1 is SGHDT and CDR2 YYEEEE. The ends were cut back, 5 bases at V and 2 bases at J, with 11 bases in the middle. This CDR3 region has 13 residues. The CDR3 sequence: CASRSFSTYEQYF. For the CDR3, the DNA is TGTGCCAGCAGGAGTTTCAGTACCTACGAGCAGTACTTC.

J is TRBJ2-1 and V is TRBV9, with 10 positions matching TRBD2. With V trimmed by 0 bases and J by 8 bases, 8 bases remained unmatched. Germline lookup yields CDR1 SGDLS and CDR2 YYNGEE. The CDR3 is 16 amino acids. DNA of the CDR3: TGTGCCAGCAGCGTAGATCTAGCGGGGGCTAGAGATGAGCAGTTCTTC. Protein: CASSVDLAGARDEQFF.

The chain uses TRBV7-6 and TRBJ2-1, with D uncertain. V was shortened by 5 bases and J by 2 bases, with 16 bases between the two germline ends. From germline, CDR1 is SGHVS and CDR2 FNYEAQ. The CDR3 totals 16 residues. DNA for the CDR3: TGTGCCAGCAGCGATCCTGGGGATCAACCCTACAATGAGCAGTTCTTC. It is translated as CASSDPGDQPYNEQFF.

The CDR3 here is CAITPGPKVSFGYTF. The CDR3 coding sequence is TGTGCCATCACCCCGGGACCGAAAGTGTCTTTTGGCTACACCTTC. The chain has TRBV10-3 and TRBJ1-2; tentatively, D is TRBD1 (5 bases). This CDR3 has 15 residues. V gave up 7 bases and J gave up 7 bases, with 22 bases separating them. CDR1 ENHRY and CDR2 SYGVKD come from the germline V gene.

The CDR3 bases are TGTGCCAGCAGTCTGACCGGACAGGGGAATTCACCCCTCCACTTT. This codes for CASSLTGQGNSPLHF. The chain is built from TRBV28 and TRBJ1-6, with 9 positions matching TRBD1. CDR1 is MDHEN, CDR2 SYDVKM, per germline. With V trimmed by 5 bases and J by 7 bases, 6 bases remained unmatched. The CDR3 has 15 residues.

The rearrangement uses TRBV12-3 or TRBV12-4 and TRBJ1-5, with D maybe TRBD1 (5 bases). The ends were cut back, 3 bases at V and 6 bases at J, with 24 bases in the middle. The CDR3 totals 18 residues. This CDR3 reads CASSFFLSSQGTVQPQHF. The CDR3 DNA reads as TGTGCCAGCAGTTTTTTTCTCTCGAGTCAGGGTACGGTTCAGCCCCAGCATTTT.

The chain uses TRBV20-1 and TRBJ1-5; 10 nucleotides align to TRBD1. The germline gives CDR1 DFQATT, CDR2 SNEGSKA (reference sequence). This CDR3 is 18 amino acids long. The trim removed 1 base at V and 1 base at J, leaving 10 bases unmatched. In DNA form, the CDR3 reads TGCAGTGCTAGAGGGGGTGGATGGGGACAGGGGAGCAATCAGCCCCAGCATTTT. Translated: CSARGGGWGQGSNQPQHF.

This clonotype was seen ten or more times. The rearrangement uses TRBV6-1 and TRBJ2-2, with a tentative D call TRBD1 (7 bases). The CDR3 totals 15 residues. The germline V gene encodes CDR1 MNHNS and CDR2 SASEGT. Trimming stripped 10 bases from V and 5 bases from J, with 20 bases between. The CDR3 coding sequence is TGTGCCACCGTCCTGCAGGGGGAGGTAACCGGGGAGCTGTTTTTT. Residues: CATVLQGEVTGELFF.

The V call is TRBV12-3 or TRBV12-4, the J call TRBJ2-5; D possibly corresponds to TRBD2 (6 bases). Trimming left V 3 bases short and J 7 bases short, with 15 bases between. The CDR3 runs 14 residues. The CDR3 sequence is CASSLGLEGGTQYF. CDR3 DNA sequence: TGTGCCAGCAGTTTGGGGCTAGAGGGAGGGACCCAGTACTTC.

The chain is built from TRBV4-1 and TRBJ2-5; D assignment may be TRBD1 or TRBD2 (5 bases each). The CDR3 sequence is 17 residues long. V gave up 1 base and J gave up 3 bases, with 18 bases separating them. Germline loops: CDR1 MGHRA, CDR2 YSYEKL. Here the CDR3 DNA reads TGCGCCAGCAGCCAAGGGGACCGGGTTCCCGGGGAAGAGACCCAGTACTTC. This gives the protein CASSQGDRVPGEETQYF.